This passage covers 2 T cell receptor beta chains from one sample sequenced in a study of technical replicates of blood from a few donors. The table came from immunoSEQ multiplex PCR; TCRdb's copy has only in-frame clones and leaves some out. The data hold 60,000 or so clones, with around nine tenths observed a single time. Sequenced material: PBMCs. The receptor set was obtained from a human donor in good health. Some clones in this sample may be carry-over from other donors' samples.

V and J are TRBV5-6 and TRBJ2-7; 9 bases line up with TRBD2. V lost 0 bases and J lost 3; bases outside the gene matches: 4. This CDR3 contains 15 residues. The germline CDR1 and CDR2 sequences are SGHDT and YYEEEE. The CDR3 reads CASSLGLSGSYEQYF. DNA for the CDR3: TGTGCCAGCAGCTTGGGTCTTAGCGGGAGCTACGAGCAGTACTTC.

The CDR3 sequence is CASSSDGTTTDTQYF. The CDR3 DNA is TGTGCCAGCAGCTCGGATGGGACTACCACAGATACGCAGTATTTT. V and J are TRBV5-4 and TRBJ2-3, with 7 bases aligning to TRBD2. Unmatched junction bases numbered 6, after V lost 3 bases and J lost 2 bases. Germline V CDR1 and CDR2: SGHNT, YYREEE (reference sequence). The CDR3 has 15 amino acids.